A selection of T cell receptor beta chains follows, all from one sample in a study of HIV-infected children after antiretroviral therapy interruption. Using its own MiXCR run on the 3' RACE reads, TCRdb lists one record per CDR3 protein. The table shows about 15,000 distinct CDR3 sequences, with about 3.4% occurring only once. This specimen consisted of CD45RA+ CD4+ T cells from PBMCs, obtained from a donor given antiretroviral therapy, either interrupted or continuous. The receptors shown here come from a child aged 2-17 years with HIV. The CDR3 runs from the conserved cysteine through the conserved F or W. The D gene is left open where the match is weak. A row's size may be missing; if present it is once, few, many or a size class.

clone_size	d_call	v_call	j_call	cdr3_aa	cdr3_nt
-	-	TRBV7-2	TRBJ2-3	CASSFDQAFTDTQYF	TGTGCCAGCAGCTTCGACCAAGCATTCACAGATACGCAGTATTTT
medium-sized	-	TRBV10-3	TRBJ1-2	CAISESPSGLYGYTF	TGTGCCATCAGTGAGTCGCCTTCTGGCCTATATGGCTACACCTTC
many	TRBD2	TRBV28	TRBJ2-7	CASSLPGTSGKVAF	TGTGCCAGCAGTTTACCCGGGACTAGCGGGAAAGTGGCCTTC
-	-	TRBV6-6	TRBJ2-7	CASSYRGGSYEQYF	TGTGCCAGCAGTTATCGTGGGGGCTCCTACGAGCAGTACTTC
many	-	TRBV25-1	TRBJ2-3	CASSPRDTQYF	TGTGCCAGCAGTCCTCGAGATACGCAGTATTTT
many	-	TRBV6-6	TRBJ1-5	CASIDRGGQPQHF	TGTGCCAGCATCGACCGTGGGGGCCAGCCCCAGCATTTT
medium-sized	TRBD2	TRBV4-2	TRBJ2-3	CASSQEASGGRLTDTQYF	TGTGCCAGCAGCCAAGAGGCTAGCGGGGGGAGACTCACAGATACGCAGTATTTT
many	-	TRBV13	TRBJ2-2	CASSLWVGNGELFF	TGTGCCAGCAGCTTATGGGTAGGGAACGGGGAGCTGTTTTTT
-	-	TRBV5-1	TRBJ1-1	CASSFPREGLNTEAFF	TGCGCCAGCAGCTTTCCCAGGGAAGGCTTGAACACTGAAGCTTTCTTT
many	TRBD1	TRBV6-1	TRBJ2-3	CASGRDRGRDTQYF	TGTGCCAGCGGGCGGGACAGGGGGCGTGATACGCAGTATTTT
many	-	TRBV7-2	TRBJ1-2	CASQPDRFLGYTF	TGTGCCTCGCAACCGGACAGATTTTTGGGCTACACCTTC
many	-	TRBV20-1	TRBJ2-7	CSASKRSGRTAKYEQYF	TGCAGTGCTAGCAAGAGGTCTGGAAGGACAGCTAAATACGAGCAGTACTTC
many	-	TRBV7-9	TRBJ1-5	CASSLQGSNQPQHF	TGTGCCAGCAGCTTGCAGGGAAGCAATCAGCCCCAGCATTTT
-	-	TRBV28	TRBJ2-6	CASSERTLGSGANVLTF	TGTGCCAGCAGTGAAAGGACACTAGGCTCTGGGGCCAACGTCCTGACTTTC
few	TRBD1	TRBV27	TRBJ1-1	CASSAGQGRTEAFF	TGTGCCAGCAGTGCCGGACAGGGAAGGACTGAAGCTTTCTTT
many	-	TRBV12-3/TRBV12-4	TRBJ2-1	CASSLTRDGEQFF	TGTGCCAGCAGTTTAACCCGGGACGGCGAGCAGTTCTTC
many	TRBD2	TRBV4-1	TRBJ2-1	CASSHLSGGAKEEQFF	TGCGCCAGCAGCCACCTTAGCGGGGGGGCCAAAGAAGAGCAGTTCTTC